This T cell receptor beta chain is drawn from a study of blood T cell repertoires in COVID-19. Background on the study: The analysed material was cDNA or gDNA that came from T cells, B-cell-depleted T cells, or PBMCs.

TCRdb's table, derived via immunoSEQ multiplex PCR, lists solely in-frame clones and lacks some. The sample lists fewer than 95,000 clones; 85% to 90% were seen once. Germline loops: CDR1 SGHTA, CDR2 FQGNSA. The CDR3 covers 14 residues. V lost 5 bases, J lost 4 bases, and 14 bases lay in between. This sequence originates from a woman at least 80 years old with acute or convalescent COVID-19. V usage is TRBV7-2 and J usage is TRBJ1-2; D gene uncertain. The specimen sequenced was peripheral blood. The CDR3 here is CASSLGPRGYGYTF. The CDR3 DNA reads as TGTGCCAGCAGCCTAGGCCCTCGGGGCTATGGCTACACCTTC.